This T cell receptor (beta chain) was identified during a study of cytomegalovirus exposure and HLA in healthy donors. Overall study: Samples from HLA-typed donors yielded around 85 million unique TCRs in an early data release.

Among the donors, all were healthy bone marrow donors. Vbeta (60) and Jbeta (13) primers were used in the PCR. Measured with immunoSEQ multiplex PCR; TCRdb has only the in-frame clones, and not every one. The sample carries fewer than 200,000 clones, about 12% recorded once. Sequencing was done on a sample of PBMCs. This receptor was taken from a man aged 45-60 years in good health and CMV-seropositive.

This CDR3 is CASSLDGGVRDTQYF. The CDR3 nucleotides read TGTGCCAGCAGCTTGGACGGGGGGGTCAGAGATACGCAGTATTTT. The V gene is TRBV5-8, the J gene TRBJ2-3; 8 bases agree with TRBD2. Germline lookup yields CDR1 SGHTS and CDR2 YDEGEE. This CDR3 spans 15 amino acids. V was pared by 0 bases and J by 5 bases, with 5 bases of the junction left unmatched.